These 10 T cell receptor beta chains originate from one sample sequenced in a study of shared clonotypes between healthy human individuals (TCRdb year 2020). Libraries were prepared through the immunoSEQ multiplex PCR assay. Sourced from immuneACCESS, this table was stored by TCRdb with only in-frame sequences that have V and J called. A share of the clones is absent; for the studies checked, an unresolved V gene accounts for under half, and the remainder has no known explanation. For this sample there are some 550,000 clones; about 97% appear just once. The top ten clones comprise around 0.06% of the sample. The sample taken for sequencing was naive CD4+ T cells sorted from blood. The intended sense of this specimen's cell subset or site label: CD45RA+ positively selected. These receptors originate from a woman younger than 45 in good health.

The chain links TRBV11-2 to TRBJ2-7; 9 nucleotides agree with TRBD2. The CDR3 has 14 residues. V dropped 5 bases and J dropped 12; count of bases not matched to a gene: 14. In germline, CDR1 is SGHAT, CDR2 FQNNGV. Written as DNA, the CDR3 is TGTGCCAGCAGCAGGGATGGACTAGCGACAGGACGGTACTTC. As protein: CASSRDGLATGRYF. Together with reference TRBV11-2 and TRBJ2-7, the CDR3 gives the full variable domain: EAGVAQSPRYKIIEKRQSVAFWCNPISGHATLYWYQQILGQGPKLLIQFQNNGVVDDSQLPKDRFSAERLKGVDSTLKIQPAKLEDSAVYLCASSRDGLATGRYFGPGTRLTVT.

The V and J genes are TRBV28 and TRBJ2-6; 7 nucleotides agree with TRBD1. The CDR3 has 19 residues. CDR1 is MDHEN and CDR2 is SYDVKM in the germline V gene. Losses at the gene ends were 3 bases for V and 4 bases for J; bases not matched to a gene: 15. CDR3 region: CASSFPSTGWLSGANVLTF. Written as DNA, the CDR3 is TGTGCCAGCAGTTTCCCCTCGACAGGGTGGTTATCCGGGGCCAACGTCCTGACTTTC.

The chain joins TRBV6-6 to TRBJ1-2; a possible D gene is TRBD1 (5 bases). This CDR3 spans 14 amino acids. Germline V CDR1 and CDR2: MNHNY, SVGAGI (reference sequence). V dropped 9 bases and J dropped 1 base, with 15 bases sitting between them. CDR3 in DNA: TGTGCCAGTAGATTGAACAGGAATAACTATGGCTACACCTTC. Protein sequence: CASRLNRNNYGYTF.

The CDR3 spells CASSEIRVTGELFF. The CDR3 bases are TGTGCCAGCAGTGAAATTAGGGTCACCGGGGAGCTGTTTTTT. The J gene is TRBJ2-2, the V gene TRBV2; D unclear. The V gene's germline CDR1 is SNHLY and CDR2 FYNNEI. The CDR3 has 14 amino acids. Trimming cost V 2 bases and J 4 bases, with 8 bases left between them.

This CDR3 reads CASSLLSRNTGELFF. The CDR3, as DNA: TGTGCCAGCAGTTTATTGTCACGAAACACCGGGGAGCTGTTTTTT. The V gene is TRBV27, the J gene TRBJ2-2, with D unresolved. CDR1 and CDR2 from the germline V gene are MNHEY and SMNVEV (reference sequence). This CDR3 has 15 amino acids. Trimming pared 1 base from V and 2 bases from J, leaving 8 bases between.

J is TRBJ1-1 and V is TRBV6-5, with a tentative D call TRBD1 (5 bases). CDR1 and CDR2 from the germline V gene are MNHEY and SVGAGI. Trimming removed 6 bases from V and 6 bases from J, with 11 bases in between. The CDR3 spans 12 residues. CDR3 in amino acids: CASRGAGPEAFF. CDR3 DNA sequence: TGTGCCAGCAGGGGCGCGGGGCCTGAAGCTTTCTTT.

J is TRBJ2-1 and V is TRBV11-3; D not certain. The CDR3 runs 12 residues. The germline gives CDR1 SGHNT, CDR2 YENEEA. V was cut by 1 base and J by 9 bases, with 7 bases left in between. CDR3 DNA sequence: TGTGCCAGCAGCTTAGGTGTAGGTGAGCAGTTCTTC. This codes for CASSLGVGEQFF.

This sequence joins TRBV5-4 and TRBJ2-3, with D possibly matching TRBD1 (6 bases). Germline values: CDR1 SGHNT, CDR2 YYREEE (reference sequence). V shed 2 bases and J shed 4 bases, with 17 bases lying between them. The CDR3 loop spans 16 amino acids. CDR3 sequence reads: CASSFRELGAPDTQYF. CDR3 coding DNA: TGTGCCAGCAGCTTCAGGGAACTGGGGGCCCCAGATACGCAGTATTTT.

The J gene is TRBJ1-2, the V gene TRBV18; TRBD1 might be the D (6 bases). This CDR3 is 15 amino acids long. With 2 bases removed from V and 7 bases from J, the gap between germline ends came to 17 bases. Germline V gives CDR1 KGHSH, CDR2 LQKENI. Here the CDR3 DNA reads TGTGCCAGCTCACCATCACAGGGTCTAGCCTCTGGCTACACCTTC. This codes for CASSPSQGLASGYTF.

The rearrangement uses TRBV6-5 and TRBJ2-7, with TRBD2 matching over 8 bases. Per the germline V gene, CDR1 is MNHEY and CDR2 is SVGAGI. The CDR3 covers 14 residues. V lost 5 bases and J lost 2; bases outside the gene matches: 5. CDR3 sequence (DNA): TGTGCCAGCAGTCGGAGCGGGAGTGCCTACGAGCAGTACTTC. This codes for CASSRSGSAYEQYF.